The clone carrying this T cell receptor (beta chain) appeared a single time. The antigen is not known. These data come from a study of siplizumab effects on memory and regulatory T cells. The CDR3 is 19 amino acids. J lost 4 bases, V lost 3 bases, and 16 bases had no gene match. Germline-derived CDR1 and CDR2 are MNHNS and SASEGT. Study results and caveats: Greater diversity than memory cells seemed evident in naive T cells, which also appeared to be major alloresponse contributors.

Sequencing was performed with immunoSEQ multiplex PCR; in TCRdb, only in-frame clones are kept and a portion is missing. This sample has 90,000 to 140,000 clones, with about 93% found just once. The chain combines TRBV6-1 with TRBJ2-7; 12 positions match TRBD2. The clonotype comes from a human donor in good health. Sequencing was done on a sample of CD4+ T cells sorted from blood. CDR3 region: CASSESPLAGGHYLYEQYF. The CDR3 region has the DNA TGTGCCAGCAGTGAGTCCCCACTAGCGGGGGGCCATTACCTTTACGAGCAGTACTTC.